This entry lists 17 T cell receptor beta chains sequenced from one sample in a study of blood T cell repertoires in COVID-19. Clones were sequenced by immunoSEQ multiplex PCR, and TCRdb holds only the in-frame ones, with some missing. The sample consists of some 66,000 clones, approximately 90% of them appearing once. Material: peripheral blood. The receptors here all came from a human donor with active COVID-19. The donor label of this sample is uncertain.

This clone is categorized as medium-sized. DNA for the CDR3: TGTGCCCCGGGGGAGGGCAATCAGCCCCAGCATTTT. This sequence encodes CAPGEGNQPQHF. This chain links TRBV3-1 (or the pseudogene TRBV3-2) with TRBJ1-5; D perhaps matches TRBD1 (5 bases). V was pared by 11 bases and J by 2 bases, with 10 bases between. The germline V gene has CDR1 LGHDT and CDR2 YNNKEL (reference sequence). The CDR3 spans 12 residues.

The rearrangement uses TRBV19 and TRBJ1-2; 12 nucleotides align to TRBD1. Germline trimming cut 5 bases from V and 2 bases from J; bases unmatched to any gene: 6. This CDR3 region has 16 residues. Per germline, CDR1 LNHDA and CDR2 SQIVND (reference sequence). The CDR3 nucleotides are TGTGCCAGTAGTGCCCCCGGGACAGGGGGCAACTATGGCTACACCTTC. Amino acids: CASSAPGTGGNYGYTF.

The CDR3 coding sequence is TGTGCCAGCAGCCAAGCTGGGGAAGCGGGGGGGCAGTACTTC. It is translated as CASSQAGEAGGQYF. The chain links TRBV3-1 (or the pseudogene TRBV3-2) to TRBJ2-5; TRBD2 matches 10 bases. The CDR3 is made up of 14 amino acids. V lost 1 base to trimming and J lost 11 bases; unmatched junction nucleotides: 7. The germline CDR1 and CDR2 sequences are LGHDT and YNNKEL (reference sequence).

The rearrangement uses TRBV7-9 and TRBJ2-5; 11 bases match TRBD2. The CDR3 is 16 amino acids. The V and J ends lost 5 bases and 1 base, in that order; junction bases with no gene match: 6. CDR1 SEHNR and CDR2 FQNEAQ come from the germline V gene (reference sequence). The CDR3 DNA sequence: TGTGCCAGCAGCGGCGGGACTAGCGGCGCCCAAGAGACCCAGTACTTC. It is translated as CASSGGTSGAQETQYF.

As DNA, the CDR3 is TGTGCCAGCAGTTCCCCCGGTGGAGGGCATTACGAGCAGTACTTC. Translation: CASSSPGGGHYEQYF. The chain employs TRBV27 and TRBJ2-7, with D perhaps TRBD2 (6 bases). This CDR3 has 15 residues. CDR1 MNHEY and CDR2 SMNVEV come from the germline V gene (reference sequence). V was clipped by 4 bases and J by 4 bases, with 17 bases between them.

The chain joins TRBV30 to TRBJ1-6; no clear D gene. Germline V gives CDR1 GTSNPN, CDR2 SVGIG (reference sequence). The CDR3 totals 13 residues. V lost 5 bases to trimming and J lost 7 bases, with 12 bases between them. As DNA, the CDR3 is TGTGCCTGGGAACCCAGCGGAAATTCACCCCTCCACTTT. It specifies CAWEPSGNSPLHF. Complete variable domain (other parts from reference TRBV30 and TRBJ1-6): SQTIHQWPATLVQPVGSPLSLECTVEGTSNPNLYWYRQAAGRGLQLLFYSVGIGQISSEVPQNLSASRPQDRQFILSSKKLLLSDSGFYLCAWEPSGNSPLHFGNGTRLTVT.

This clone appeared a few times. The chain joins TRBV11-2 to TRBJ2-7; 9 nucleotides line up with TRBD2. J lost 1 base, V lost 6 bases, and 10 bases had no gene match. The V gene's germline CDR1 is SGHAT and CDR2 FQNNGV. The CDR3 runs to 16 residues. The CDR3 DNA sequence: TGTGCCAGCAGGTATAGGACTAGCGCCTTTTCCTACGAGCAGTACTTC. This codes for CASRYRTSAFSYEQYF.

This chain links TRBV12-3 or TRBV12-4 with TRBJ1-2, with D hard to call. The CDR3 extends over 13 amino acids. V was clipped by 1 base and J by 3 bases, with 6 bases between them. The CDR3 here is CASSLGEYYGYTF. In DNA form, the CDR3 reads TGTGCCAGCAGTTTAGGCGAGTACTATGGCTACACCTTC.

The rearrangement links TRBV27 to TRBJ1-2; D possibly corresponds to TRBD1 (6 bases). Trimming pared 2 bases from V and 7 bases from J, leaving 11 bases between. CDR3 length: 13 amino acids. The germline CDR1 and CDR2 sequences are MNHEY and SMNVEV (reference sequence). This chain's CDR3 is CASSLIQGGGYTF. CDR3 in DNA: TGTGCCAGCAGTTTAATACAAGGGGGTGGCTACACCTTC.

The rearrangement links TRBV9 to TRBJ2-2; unclear D gene. The ends were cut back, 3 bases at V and 2 bases at J, with 20 bases in the middle. This CDR3 comprises 18 residues. Germline loops: CDR1 SGDLS, CDR2 YYNGEE. CDR3 DNA: TGTGCCAGCAGCGCGAGCCCCGACTCGATGATTAACACCGGGGAGCTGTTTTTT. As protein: CASSASPDSMINTGELFF. The full variable domain, completed using reference TRBV9 and TRBJ2-2, is DSGVTQTPKHLITATGQRVTLRCSPRSGDLSVYWYQQSLDQGLQFLIQYYNGEERAKGNILERFSAQQFPDLHSELNLSSLELGDSALYFCASSASPDSMINTGELFFGEGSRLTVL.

In DNA, the CDR3 is TGTGCCAGCAGGATGGGACTATCGGGTGAGACCCAGTACTTC. It codes for CASRMGLSGETQYF. This sequence joins TRBV5-6 and TRBJ2-5, with 7 positions matching TRBD2. V lost 5 bases to trimming and J lost 5 bases; unmatched junction nucleotides: 9. CDR1 SGHDT and CDR2 YYEEEE come from the germline V gene. CDR3 length: 14 residues.

This clone was found once. The chain has TRBV5-1 and TRBJ2-5; 9 bases are shared with TRBD2. Trimming took 0 bases from V and 2 from J; bases not matched to a gene: 8. CDR3 length: 17 amino acids. Germline values: CDR1 SGHRS, CDR2 YFSETQ. CDR3 loop: CASSLAGPAGGQETQYF. CDR3 in DNA: TGCGCCAGCAGCTTGGCCGGGCCAGCGGGGGGACAAGAGACCCAGTACTTC.

The J gene is TRBJ2-1, the V gene TRBV12-3 or TRBV12-4, with a tentative D call TRBD2 (7 bases). V lost 3 bases to trimming and J lost 8 bases, with 11 bases between them. The CDR3 runs to 13 residues. Here the CDR3 reads CASSFGGRDEQFF. The DNA for the CDR3 is TGTGCCAGCAGTTTCGGGGGGCGCGATGAGCAGTTCTTC.

This clone was recorded only once. The genes are TRBV7-9 and TRBJ2-5, with 9 positions matching TRBD2. V gave up 1 base and J gave up 5 bases; unmatched junction bases: 8. Germline CDR1 reads SEHNR; CDR2 reads FQNEAQ (reference sequence). This CDR3 spans 16 amino acids. The CDR3 reads CASSLGLAGMRETQYF. The CDR3 DNA reads TGTGCCAGCAGCTTAGGTCTAGCGGGAATGAGGGAGACCCAGTACTTC.

CDR3: CASSLATSGRGMYEQYF. The CDR3 DNA follows: TGTGCCAGCAGCTTGGCCACTAGCGGGAGAGGGATGTACGAGCAGTACTTC. The chain is built from TRBV7-2 and TRBJ2-7; 11 bases agree with TRBD2. CDR1 and CDR2 from the germline V gene are SGHTA and FQGNSA. The CDR3 contains 17 residues. V gave up 3 bases and J gave up 4 bases; unmatched junction bases: 11.

This sequence joins TRBV7-6 and TRBJ2-7; 9 nucleotides agree with TRBD1. Germline V gene data show CDR1 as SGHVS and CDR2 as FNYEAQ. The J segment lost 2 bases and the V segment lost 3 bases, leaving 5 bases of the junction unmatched. The CDR3 covers 15 residues. CDR3 protein: CASSFGDRGAYEQYF. CDR3 DNA: TGTGCCAGCAGCTTCGGAGACAGGGGGGCCTACGAGCAGTACTTC.

This clone has a single count. V gene TRBV5-6 combines with J gene TRBJ2-7, with TRBD1 matching over 12 bases. Germline CDR1 is SGHDT and CDR2 is YYEEEE. V shed 5 bases, J shed 2 bases, and the junction held 5 bases outside the gene matches. This CDR3 contains 15 residues. CDR3 loop: CASRRGTGGAYEQYF. The CDR3 nucleotides are TGTGCCAGCAGACGTGGGACAGGGGGCGCCTACGAGCAGTACTTC.